The present entry profiles one TCR beta chain with its context. What it recognizes is unknown. This record belongs to a study of cytomegalovirus exposure and HLA in healthy donors. Study-wide results and limits: There were some public TCRs occurring in many donors, but most TCR sequences were rare. The investigators catalogued 180 or so TCR beta chains as cytomegalovirus-associated.

Sequencing used immunoSEQ multiplex PCR; TCRdb keeps in-frame clones, though not all of them. The sample contains over 250,000 clones, approximately 86% of which appear only once. CDR1 and CDR2 from the germline V gene are SQVTM and ANQGSEA. The CDR3 covers 13 residues. With 3 bases removed from V and 4 bases from J, the gap between germline ends came to 13 bases. This receptor was taken from a woman between 18 and 29 years old in good health and CMV-seronegative. The material sequenced was PBMCs. The rearrangement joins TRBV29-1 to TRBJ2-7; D perhaps matches TRBD2 (6 bases). This chain's CDR3 is CSVEGGGQYEQYF. The CDR3, as DNA: TGCAGCGTTGAGGGGGGAGGTCAGTACGAGCAGTACTTC.